This T cell receptor beta chain was retrieved from a study of blood T cell repertoires in COVID-19. At the level of the study: Donors in the United States, Italy and Spain gave samples during acute or convalescent COVID-19. From T cells, B-cell-depleted T cells, or PBMCs came the material, which was cDNA or gDNA.

The data were produced by immunoSEQ multiplex PCR, yet TCRdb's version contains in-frame clones alone and is incomplete. In the table there are 130,000 to 150,000 clones, 80% to 90% of which are singletons. The ends were cut back, 1 base at V and 6 bases at J, with 10 bases in the middle. Germline values: CDR1 SGHNT, CDR2 YYREEE (reference sequence). This CDR3 spans 13 amino acids. Patients at the Seattle site were enrolled during active infection and followed longitudinally. V usage is TRBV5-4 and J usage is TRBJ1-1; unclear D gene. The sequencing sample was made of peripheral blood. The TCR sequence derives from a woman aged 55-75 years with COVID-19, enrolled during active disease. In DNA form, the CDR3 reads TGTGCCAGCAGCTTGAACGGTAAACCTGAAGCTTTCTTT. This sequence encodes CASSLNGKPEAFF. The full variable domain, rest sourced from reference TRBV5-4 and TRBJ1-1, is ETGVTQSPTHLIKTRGQQVTLRCSSQSGHNTVSWYQQALGQGPQFIFQYYREEENGRGNFPPRFSGLQFPNYSSELNVNALELDDSALYLCASSLNGKPEAFFGQGTRLTVV.